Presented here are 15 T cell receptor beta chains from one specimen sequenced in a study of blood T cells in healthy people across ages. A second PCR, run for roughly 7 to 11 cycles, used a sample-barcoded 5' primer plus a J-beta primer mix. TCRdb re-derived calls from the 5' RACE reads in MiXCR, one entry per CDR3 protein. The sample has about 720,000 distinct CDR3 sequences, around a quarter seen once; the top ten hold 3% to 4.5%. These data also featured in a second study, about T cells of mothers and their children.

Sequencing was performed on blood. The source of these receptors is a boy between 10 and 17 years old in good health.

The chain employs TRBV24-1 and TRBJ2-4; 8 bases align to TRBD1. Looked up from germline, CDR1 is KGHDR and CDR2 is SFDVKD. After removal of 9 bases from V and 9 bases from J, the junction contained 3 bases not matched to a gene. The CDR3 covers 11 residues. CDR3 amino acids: CATGQGGIQYF. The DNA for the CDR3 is TGTGCCACCGGACAGGGTGGCATTCAGTACTTC.

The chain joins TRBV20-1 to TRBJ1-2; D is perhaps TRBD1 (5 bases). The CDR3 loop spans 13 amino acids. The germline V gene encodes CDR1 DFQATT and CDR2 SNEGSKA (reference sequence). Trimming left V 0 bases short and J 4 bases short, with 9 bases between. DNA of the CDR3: TGCAGTGCTAGAGAGGGGGAAGTCTATGGCTACACCTTC. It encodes CSAREGEVYGYTF.

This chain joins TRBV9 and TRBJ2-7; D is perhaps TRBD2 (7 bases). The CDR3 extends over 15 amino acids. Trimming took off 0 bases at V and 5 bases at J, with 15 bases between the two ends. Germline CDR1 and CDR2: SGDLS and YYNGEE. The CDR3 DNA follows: TGTGCCAGCAGCGTAGGGTCCCGGGGGGCGGACGAGCAGTACTTC. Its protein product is CASSVGSRGADEQYF.

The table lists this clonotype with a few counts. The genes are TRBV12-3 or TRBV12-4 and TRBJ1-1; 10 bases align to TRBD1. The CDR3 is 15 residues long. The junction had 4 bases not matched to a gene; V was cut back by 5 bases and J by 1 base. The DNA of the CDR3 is TGTGCCAGCAGTAAGCGACAGGGGGCGAACACTGAAGCTTTCTTT. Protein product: CASSKRQGANTEAFF.

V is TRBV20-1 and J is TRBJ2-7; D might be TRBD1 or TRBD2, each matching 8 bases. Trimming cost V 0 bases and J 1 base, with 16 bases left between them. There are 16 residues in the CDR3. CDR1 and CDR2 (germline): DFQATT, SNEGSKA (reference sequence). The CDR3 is CSARDLAGTGSYEQYF. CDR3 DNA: TGCAGTGCTAGAGATTTAGCGGGGACAGGATCCTACGAGCAGTACTTC.

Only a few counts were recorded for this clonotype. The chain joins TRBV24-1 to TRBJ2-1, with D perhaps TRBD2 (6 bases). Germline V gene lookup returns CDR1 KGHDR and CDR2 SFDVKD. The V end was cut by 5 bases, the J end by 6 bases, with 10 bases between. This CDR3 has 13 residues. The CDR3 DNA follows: TGTGCCACCAGTGGGAGGGTTAGCAATGAGCAGTTCTTC. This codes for CATSGRVSNEQFF.

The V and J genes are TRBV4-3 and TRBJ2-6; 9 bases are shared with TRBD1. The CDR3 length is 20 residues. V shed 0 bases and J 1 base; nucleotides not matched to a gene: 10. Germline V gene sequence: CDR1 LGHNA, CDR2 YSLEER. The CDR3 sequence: CASSQEATGTGISGANVLTF. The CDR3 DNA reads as TGCGCCAGCAGCCAAGAAGCAACCGGGACAGGGATATCTGGGGCCAACGTCCTGACTTTC.

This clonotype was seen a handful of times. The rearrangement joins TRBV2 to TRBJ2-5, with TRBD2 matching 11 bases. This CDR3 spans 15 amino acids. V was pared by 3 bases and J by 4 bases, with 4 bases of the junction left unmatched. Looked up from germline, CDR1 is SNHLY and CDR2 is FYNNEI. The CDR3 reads CASSESLAGGETQYF. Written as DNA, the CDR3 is TGTGCCAGCAGTGAGTCCCTAGCGGGAGGAGAGACCCAGTACTTC.

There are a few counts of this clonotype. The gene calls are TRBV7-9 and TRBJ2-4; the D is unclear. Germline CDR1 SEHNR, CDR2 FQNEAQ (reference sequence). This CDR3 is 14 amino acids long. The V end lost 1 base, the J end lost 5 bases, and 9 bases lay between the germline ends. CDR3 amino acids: CASSLDKAENIQYF. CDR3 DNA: TGTGCCAGCAGCTTAGATAAGGCGGAAAACATTCAGTACTTC.

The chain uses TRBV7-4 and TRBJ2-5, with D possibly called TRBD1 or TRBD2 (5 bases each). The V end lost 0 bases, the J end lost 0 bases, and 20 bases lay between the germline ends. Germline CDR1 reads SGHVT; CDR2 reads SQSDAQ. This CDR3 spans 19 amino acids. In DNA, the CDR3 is TGTGCCAGCAGCTTAGCGAAGACGGGACGCCCCTATAACCAAGAGACCCAGTACTTC. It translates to CASSLAKTGRPYNQETQYF. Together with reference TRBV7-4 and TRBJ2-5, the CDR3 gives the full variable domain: GAGVSQSPRYKVAKRGRDVALRCDSISGHVTLYWYRQTLGQGSEVLTYSQSDAQRDKSGRPSGRFSAERPERSVSTLKIQRTEQGDSAVYLCASSLAKTGRPYNQETQYFGPGTRLLVL.

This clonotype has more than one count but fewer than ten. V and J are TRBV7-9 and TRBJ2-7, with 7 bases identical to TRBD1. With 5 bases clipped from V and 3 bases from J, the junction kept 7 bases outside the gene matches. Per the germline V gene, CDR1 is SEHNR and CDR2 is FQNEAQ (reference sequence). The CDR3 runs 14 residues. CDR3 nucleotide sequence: TGTGCCAGCAGCCCCCGGACAGGTCTCTACGAGCAGTACTTC. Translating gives CASSPRTGLYEQYF. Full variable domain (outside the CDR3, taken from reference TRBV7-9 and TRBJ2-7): DTGVSQNPRHKITKRGQNVTFRCDPISEHNRLYWYRQTLGQGPEFLTYFQNEAQLEKSRLLSDRFSAERPKGSFSTLEIQRTEQGDSAMYLCASSPRTGLYEQYFGPGTRLTVT.

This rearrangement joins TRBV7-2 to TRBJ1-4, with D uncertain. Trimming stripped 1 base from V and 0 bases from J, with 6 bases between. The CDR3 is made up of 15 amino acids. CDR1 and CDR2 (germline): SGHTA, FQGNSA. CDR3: CASSLVATTNEKLFF. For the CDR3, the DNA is TGTGCCAGCAGCTTAGTTGCCACAACTAATGAAAAACTGTTTTTT.

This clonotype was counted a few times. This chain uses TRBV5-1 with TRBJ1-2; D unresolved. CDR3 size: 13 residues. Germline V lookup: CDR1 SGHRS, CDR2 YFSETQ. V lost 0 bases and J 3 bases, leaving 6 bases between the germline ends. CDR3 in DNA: TGCGCCAGCAGCTTGGCAAGAGACTATGGCTACACCTTC. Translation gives CASSLARDYGYTF.

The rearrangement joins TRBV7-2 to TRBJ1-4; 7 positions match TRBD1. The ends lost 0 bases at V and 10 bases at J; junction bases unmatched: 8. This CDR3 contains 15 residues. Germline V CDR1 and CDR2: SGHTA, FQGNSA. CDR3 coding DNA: TGTGCCAGCAGCTTAGCGACAGGGAAGGGAGGAAAACTGTTTTTT. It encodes CASSLATGKGGKLFF.

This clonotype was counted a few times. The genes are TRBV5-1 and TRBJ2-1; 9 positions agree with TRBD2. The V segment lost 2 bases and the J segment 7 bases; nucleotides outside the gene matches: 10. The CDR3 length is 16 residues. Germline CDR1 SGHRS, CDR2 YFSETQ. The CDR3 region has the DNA TGCGCCAGCAGCTTCGTGACTAGCGGACCCGGAAATGAGCAGTTCTTC. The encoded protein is CASSFVTSGPGNEQFF.